These 26 T cell receptor beta chains share one sample of origin, sequenced in a study of regulatory T cells in long-lasting Graves disease. Time point reported: newly diagnosed GD, antithyroid drugs for less than 3 months. Isolated PBMC RNA provided the starting material for the TCR library. Combining iRepertoire HTBI primers with Arm-PCR of CDR3 regions, the authors built TCR beta libraries. TCRdb ran MiXCR on the multiplex PCR reads and lists one entry per CDR3 protein. The sample lists 350,000 to 500,000 distinct CDR3 sequences, 14% seen once, with around a sixth in the top ten. This sample also appeared in a second study, on T cells in Graves' hyperthyroidism and ophthalmopathy.

Source: peripheral blood mononuclear cells (PBMCs), taken at new diagnosis, from a patient treated with antithyroid drugs. These receptors all stem from a woman between 50 and 59 years old with Graves disease.

This clonotype has ten or more counts. The gene calls are TRBV3-1 and TRBJ2-7, with 12 bases identical to TRBD2. V lost 5 bases and J lost 4; bases outside the gene matches: 9. The CDR3 length is 16 residues. Germline V CDR1 and CDR2: LGHDT, YNNKEL (reference sequence). CDR3 region: CASSTLGGLAGYEQYF. CDR3 sequence (DNA): TGTGCCAGCAGCACGTTAGGTGGACTAGCGGGATACGAGCAGTACTTC.

At least ten counts were recorded for this clonotype. The chain uses TRBV5-1 and TRBJ2-7, with D possibly TRBD1 on 6 matching bases. The CDR3 length is 15 residues. Germline V lookup: CDR1 SGHRS, CDR2 YFSETQ. The germline V and J ends were trimmed by 0 bases and 2 bases, with 12 bases remaining between them. The CDR3 bases are TGCGCCAGCAGCTTGGCCGAGGCAGGGGCCTACGAGCAGTACTTC. Amino acids: CASSLAEAGAYEQYF.

This clonotype was detected many times. The chain has TRBV11-2 and TRBJ2-7; 10 positions match TRBD2. Germline-derived CDR1 and CDR2 are SGHAT and FQNNGV. Trimming cost V 2 bases and J 4 bases; bases outside gene matches: 5. This CDR3 is 15 amino acids long. The CDR3 loop reads CASSLRRLAGYEQYF. The CDR3 DNA reads TGTGCCAGCAGCTTAAGGCGACTAGCGGGTTACGAGCAGTACTTC.

The chain has TRBV4-2 and TRBJ2-2; D might be TRBD1 or TRBD2, each matching 6 bases. V was shortened by 2 bases and J by 6 bases, with 13 bases between the two germline ends. CDR1 LGHNA and CDR2 YNFKEQ come from the germline V gene. This CDR3 is 15 amino acids long. The CDR3 nucleotides are TGTGCCAGCAGCCAATCAGAGGGGGGCGCCGGGGAGCTGTTTTTT. Protein sequence: CASSQSEGGAGELFF.

This clonotype was found once. Given a much more abundant clone one base away, this may be a read error. The CDR3 DNA is TGTGCCAGCCCACCAAGAACGGGGACCACAGATACGCAGTATTTT. Its protein product is CASPPRTGTTDTQYF. The chain recombines TRBV18 with TRBJ2-3; tentatively, D is TRBD1 or TRBD2 (5 bases each). This CDR3 is 15 amino acids long. Germline V gene sequence: CDR1 KGHSH, CDR2 LQKENI. The variable domain in full, with the rest retrieved from reference TRBV18 and TRBJ2-3, is NAGVMQNPRHLVRRRGQEARLRCSPMKGHSHVYWYRQLPEEGLKFMVYLQKENIIDESGMPKERFSAEFPKEGPSILRIQQVVRGDSAAYFCASPPRTGTTDTQYFGPGTRLTVL.

V usage is TRBV20-1 and J usage is TRBJ2-1; TRBD2 agrees at 11 bases. The germline gives CDR1 DFQATT, CDR2 SNEGSKA (reference sequence). Losses at the gene ends were 3 bases for V and 1 base for J; bases not matched to a gene: 14. The CDR3 length is 19 residues. This CDR3 is CSASSSTSGIFGSYNEQFF. The CDR3 region has the DNA TGCAGTGCTAGTAGTTCGACTAGCGGGATTTTCGGGTCCTACAATGAGCAGTTCTTC.

This clonotype was picked up many times. The genes are TRBV7-9 and TRBJ2-1; TRBD2 agrees at 14 bases. The CDR3 loop spans 21 amino acids. Germline V gives CDR1 SEHNR, CDR2 FQNEAQ (reference sequence). With V trimmed by 4 bases and J by 1 base, 15 bases remained unmatched. The CDR3: CASSSPLRLAGGPKSYNEQFF. The CDR3 DNA follows: TGTGCCAGCAGCTCCCCCCTTAGACTAGCGGGAGGGCCTAAGTCCTACAATGAGCAGTTCTTC.

For this clonotype: This may be a read error: a much more frequent sequence differs by one nucleotide. In DNA form, the CDR3 reads TGTGCCAGCAGTCACCGACCGATCCTAGCGGGAGGGGCCAAAAACATTCAGTACTTC. Encoded protein: CASSHRPILAGGAKNIQYF. This chain uses TRBV6-1 with TRBJ2-4, with 12 bases matching TRBD2. The germline V gene has CDR1 MNHNS and CDR2 SASEGT. The CDR3 has 19 amino acids. The J segment lost 1 base and the V segment lost 5 bases, leaving 12 bases of the junction unmatched.

The chain combines TRBV5-1 with TRBJ2-3, with 8 bases that match TRBD1. The junction had 4 bases not matched to a gene; V was cut back by 0 bases and J by 1 base. The CDR3 covers 16 residues. Germline V lookup: CDR1 SGHRS, CDR2 YFSETQ. CDR3: CASSLARGLGTDTQYF. The CDR3 DNA is TGCGCCAGCAGCTTGGCCAGGGGGCTAGGCACAGATACGCAGTATTTT.

V usage is TRBV24-1 and J usage is TRBJ2-1, with 7 bases matching TRBD1. V was pared by 3 bases and J by 4 bases, with 8 bases of the junction left unmatched. CDR3 length equals 16 residues. The V gene's germline CDR1 is KGHDR and CDR2 SFDVKD. As DNA, the CDR3 is TGTGCCACCAGTGATGGACAGGCCGTGCGGTACAATGAGCAGTTCTTC. Translating gives CATSDGQAVRYNEQFF.

This clonotype has a handful of counts. The chain is built from TRBV5-4 and TRBJ2-6, with no clear D. This CDR3 is built from 14 residues. Trimming took 5 bases from V and 1 from J, leaving 7 bases between them. The germline gives CDR1 SGHNT, CDR2 YYREEE (reference sequence). The CDR3 spells CASSWGSGANVLTF. As DNA, the CDR3 is TGTGCCAGCAGTTGGGGTTCTGGGGCCAACGTCCTGACTTTC.

This clonotype was seen a few times. The V call is TRBV2, the J call TRBJ2-1, with 8 bases identical to TRBD2. Trimming cost V 5 bases and J 2 bases; bases outside gene matches: 8. Germline CDR1 is SNHLY and CDR2 is FYNNEI. The CDR3 sequence is 16 residues long. This CDR3 is CASSSGTSNPYNEQFF. CDR3 in DNA: TGTGCCAGCAGTTCCGGGACTAGTAATCCCTACAATGAGCAGTTCTTC.

In the case of this clonotype: Possible read error: a much larger clone is one base away. The chain couples TRBV2 to TRBJ2-7; TRBD2 matches 8 bases. Germline V gene lookup returns CDR1 SNHLY and CDR2 FYNNEI. The CDR3 spans 15 residues. V lost 3 bases, J lost 5 bases, and 9 bases stayed unmatched. This CDR3 reads CASSDDRPAGDEQYF. The CDR3 nucleotides are TGTGCCAGCAGTGACGACCGACCAGCGGGAGACGAGCAGTACTTC.

This clonotype has a count of ten or more. The rearrangement links TRBV7-9 to TRBJ2-7, with TRBD1 as a possible D gene (6 bases). This CDR3 is built from 15 residues. V was cut by 5 bases and J by 3 bases, with 17 bases left in between. CDR1 is SEHNR and CDR2 is FQNEAQ in the germline V gene (reference sequence). DNA of the CDR3: TGTGCCAGCAGCCAATTCCCGGGACAAAGCTACGAGCAGTACTTC. Translating it yields CASSQFPGQSYEQYF.

This sequence joins TRBV7-2 and TRBJ2-5; 7 bases agree with TRBD1. Losses at the gene ends were 5 bases for V and 2 bases for J; bases not matched to a gene: 5. Germline V gene data show CDR1 as SGHTA and CDR2 as FQGNSA. The CDR3 length is 14 residues. DNA for the CDR3: TGTGCCAGCAGCCACGGACAGGTACAAGAGACCCAGTACTTC. It codes for CASSHGQVQETQYF.

In this sample, this clonotype turned up many times. V gene TRBV2 combines with J gene TRBJ1-5; D is unresolved. Between the trimmed V and J ends, which lost 3 bases and 2 bases, there was a span of 11 bases. Germline values: CDR1 SNHLY, CDR2 FYNNEI. This CDR3 has 15 amino acids. CDR3 sequence (DNA): TGTGCCAGCAGTGAGTCCGAAGTGGGCAATCAGCCCCAGCATTTT. It encodes CASSESEVGNQPQHF.

This clonotype was observed many times. The chain carries TRBV5-6 and TRBJ2-1, with 7 positions matching TRBD2. The length of the CDR3 is 15 residues. CDR1 is SGHDT and CDR2 is YYEEEE in the germline V gene. The V and J ends lost 3 bases and 7 bases, in that order; junction bases with no gene match: 10. The CDR3 loop reads CASSWGGSSVNEQFF. The CDR3 bases are TGTGCCAGCAGCTGGGGGGGTTCTTCGGTTAATGAGCAGTTCTTC. Combining the CDR3 with reference TRBV5-6 and TRBJ2-1 gives the whole variable domain DAGVTQSPTHLIKTRGQQVTLRCSPKSGHDTVSWYQQALGQGPQFIFQYYEEEERQRGNFPDRFSGHQFPNYSSELNVNALLLGDSALYLCASSWGGSSVNEQFFGPGTRLTVL.

In regard to this clonotype: This may arise from a read error, as a much more abundant clone is one base away. This chain links TRBV6-1 with TRBJ1-5; TRBD1 agrees at 7 bases. The CDR3 covers 13 residues. The germline CDR1 and CDR2 sequences are MNHNS and SASEGT. V was clipped by 7 bases and J by 5 bases; unmatched bases: 5. The CDR3 nucleotides read TGTGCCAGCACGAGGGGGCCTGATCAGCCCCAGCATTTT. Translating gives CASTRGPDQPQHF.

This clonotype was found many times. The chain employs TRBV12-3 or TRBV12-4 and TRBJ2-7; 8 nucleotides line up with TRBD2. V dropped 5 bases and J dropped 6; count of bases not matched to a gene: 9. The CDR3 is 14 amino acids. The CDR3 sequence is CASSPATSAGEQYF. The DNA for the CDR3 is TGTGCCAGCAGTCCAGCGACTAGCGCGGGCGAGCAGTACTTC.

The rearrangement uses TRBV5-1 and TRBJ1-4; 8 bases align to TRBD1. The V segment lost 4 bases and the J segment 4 bases; nucleotides outside the gene matches: 9. This CDR3 has 16 residues. Germline-derived CDR1 and CDR2 are SGHRS and YFSETQ. CDR3 region: CASSDPRTGINEKLFF. The CDR3, as DNA: TGCGCCAGCAGCGACCCGAGGACAGGGATTAATGAAAAACTGTTTTTT.

V and J are TRBV6-2 or TRBV6-3 and TRBJ2-2, with D hard to call. CDR3 length equals 13 residues. V lost 2 bases, J lost 4 bases, and 5 bases lay in between. Germline loops: CDR1 MNHEY, CDR2 SVGEGT. CDR3 nucleotides: TGTGCCAGCAGTTACGGGGTCACCGGGGAGCTGTTTTTT. Protein: CASSYGVTGELFF.

This clonotype appeared many times. V usage is TRBV3-1 and J usage is TRBJ2-1, with 9 bases aligning to TRBD2. This CDR3 has 17 residues. Losses at the gene ends were 1 base for V and 4 bases for J; bases not matched to a gene: 8. Germline lookup yields CDR1 LGHDT and CDR2 YNNKEL (reference sequence). The CDR3 nucleotides are TGTGCCAGCAGCCAAGCGACTAGCGGAGATGTGTACAATGAGCAGTTCTTC. Its translation: CASSQATSGDVYNEQFF.

V and J are TRBV6-2 or TRBV6-3 and TRBJ1-2; 9 nucleotides match TRBD1. Germline loops: CDR1 MNHEY, CDR2 SVGEGT. The CDR3 runs to 15 residues. With V trimmed by 5 bases and J by 8 bases, 12 bases remained unmatched. CDR3 sequence reads: CASSGRDRAAKGYTF. CDR3 DNA: TGTGCCAGCAGTGGGAGGGACAGGGCCGCCAAGGGCTACACCTTC.

This clonotype appeared many times. The chain carries TRBV5-1 and TRBJ2-2, with D possibly being TRBD1 (6 bases). Per germline, CDR1 SGHRS and CDR2 YFSETQ. CDR3 length: 15 residues. The V and J ends lost 3 bases and 3 bases respectively, with 12 bases between them. The CDR3 is CASSSRDKDTGELFF. The DNA for the CDR3 is TGCGCCAGCAGCTCCCGGGACAAGGACACCGGGGAGCTGTTTTTT.

This clonotype was counted at least ten times. V gene TRBV11-2 combines with J gene TRBJ1-1, with D unclear. V lost 1 base, J lost 1 base, and 10 bases lay in between. From germline, CDR1 is SGHAT and CDR2 FQNNGV. CDR3 length: 15 amino acids. CDR3 loop: CASSLVESQNTEAFF. As DNA, the CDR3 is TGTGCCAGCAGCTTAGTCGAGTCCCAGAACACTGAAGCTTTCTTT.

The chain is built from TRBV11-2 and TRBJ1-2; 9 bases align to TRBD1. The V segment lost 1 base and the J segment 8 bases; nucleotides outside the gene matches: 2. This CDR3 is 13 amino acids long. Germline assignment: CDR1 SGHAT and CDR2 FQNNGV. The CDR3 nucleotides are TGTGCCAGCAGCTTAGGGACAGGGGTAGGCTACACCTTC. Its translation is CASSLGTGVGYTF.